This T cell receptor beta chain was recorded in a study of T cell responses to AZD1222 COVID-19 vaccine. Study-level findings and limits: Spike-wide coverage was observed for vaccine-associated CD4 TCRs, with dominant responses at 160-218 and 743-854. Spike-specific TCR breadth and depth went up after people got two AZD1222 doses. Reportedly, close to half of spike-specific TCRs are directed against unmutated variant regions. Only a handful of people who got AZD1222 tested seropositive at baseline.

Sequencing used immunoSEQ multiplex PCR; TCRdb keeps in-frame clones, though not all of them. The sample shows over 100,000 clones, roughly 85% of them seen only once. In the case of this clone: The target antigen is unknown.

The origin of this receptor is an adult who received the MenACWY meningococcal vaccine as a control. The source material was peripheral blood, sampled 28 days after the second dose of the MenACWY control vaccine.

The CDR3 region has the DNA TGTGCCAGTAATCGACTAGCGGGAAGGAATACCGGGGAGCTGTTTTTT. As protein: CASNRLAGRNTGELFF. The rearrangement links TRBV19 to TRBJ2-2; 11 positions match TRBD2. The CDR3 extends over 16 amino acids. Germline V lookup: CDR1 LNHDA, CDR2 SQIVND (reference sequence). With V trimmed by 7 bases and J by 5 bases, 9 bases remained unmatched.